This T cell receptor (beta chain) originates from a study of cytomegalovirus exposure and HLA in healthy donors. The study's findings and limits: TCR sequences were mostly rare, though some public TCRs occurred in many donors. Per a later analysis, roughly 17,000 TCR beta sequences showed association with HLA alleles at 0.05 false discovery rate. TCR beta chain V- and J-gene trimming was linked, in a later analysis, to a missense variant in DCLRE1C.

The CDR3 runs 14 residues. Looked up from germline, CDR1 is MDHEN and CDR2 is SYDVKM. Trimming took off 5 bases at V and 5 bases at J, with 12 bases between the two ends. The table lists this clone with a few counts. Its target is unknown. 13 Jbeta primers and 60 Vbeta primers were used for the PCR. Profiled with immunoSEQ multiplex PCR; TCRdb holds only in-frame clones, not every one. The sample has about 35,000 clones; around 76% are singletons. Sequencing was done on a sample of PBMCs. This chain joins TRBV28 and TRBJ1-4, with D maybe TRBD1 (6 bases). This clonotype originated in a woman aged 25-40 years in good health and CMV-seropositive. CDR3 amino acids: CASSRGQMNEKLFF. The DNA for the CDR3 is TGTGCCAGCAGTCGCGGACAGATGAATGAAAAACTGTTTTTT.